The present T cell receptor (beta chain) was sequenced within a study of sequential checkpoint blockade in melanoma. TCRdb's table, derived via immunoSEQ multiplex PCR, lists solely in-frame clones and lacks some. The table records around 18,000 clones, 74% of them present only once. Treatment defined: randomized to nivolumab then ipilimumab (arm A) or the reverse (arm B). Sorted cells were live CD3+CD8+, lacking CD19 and CD56, from PBMCs. The CDR3 length is 16 residues. Unmatched junction bases numbered 9, after V lost 4 bases and J lost 1 base. Germline V lookup: CDR1 SEHNR, CDR2 FQNEAQ (reference sequence).

The TCR originated in a human donor with melanoma. The material was CD8+ T cells sorted from blood (inferred from file names), obtained from a patient given nivolumab and ipilimumab in sequence. The chain recombines TRBV7-9 with TRBJ2-7, with 8 positions matching TRBD1. The CDR3 reads CASSSNQGAGSYEQYF. The CDR3 DNA is TGTGCCAGCAGCTCGAATCAGGGGGCGGGATCCTACGAGCAGTACTTC. Filled out from reference TRBV7-9 and TRBJ2-7, the complete variable domain reads DTGVSQNPRHKITKRGQNVTFRCDPISEHNRLYWYRQTLGQGPEFLTYFQNEAQLEKSRLLSDRFSAERPKGSFSTLEIQRTEQGDSAMYLCASSSNQGAGSYEQYFGPGTRLTVT.